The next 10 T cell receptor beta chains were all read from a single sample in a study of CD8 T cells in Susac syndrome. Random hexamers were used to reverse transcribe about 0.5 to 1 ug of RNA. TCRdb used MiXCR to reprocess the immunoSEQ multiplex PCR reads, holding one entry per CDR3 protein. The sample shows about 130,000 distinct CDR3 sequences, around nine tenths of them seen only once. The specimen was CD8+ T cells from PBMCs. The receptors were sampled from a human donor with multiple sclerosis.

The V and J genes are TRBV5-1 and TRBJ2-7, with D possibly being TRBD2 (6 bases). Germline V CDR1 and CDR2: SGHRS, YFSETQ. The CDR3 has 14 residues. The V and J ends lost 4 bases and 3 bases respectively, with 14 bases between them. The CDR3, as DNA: TGCGCCAGCAGCCGGGGACTCCCAGACTACGAGCAGTACTTC. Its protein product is CASSRGLPDYEQYF. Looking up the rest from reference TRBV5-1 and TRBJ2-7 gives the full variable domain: KAGVTQTPRYLIKTRGQQVTLSCSPISGHRSVSWYQQTPGQGLQFLFEYFSETQRNKGNFPGRFSGRQFSNSRSEMNVSTLELGDSALYLCASSRGLPDYEQYFGPGTRLTVT.

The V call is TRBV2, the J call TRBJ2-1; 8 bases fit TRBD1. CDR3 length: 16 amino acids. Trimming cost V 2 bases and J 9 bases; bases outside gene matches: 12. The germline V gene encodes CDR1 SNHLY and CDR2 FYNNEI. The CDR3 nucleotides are TGTGCCAGCAGTGAACGGATAGGGACAGGCTTGAGTGAGCAGTTCTTC. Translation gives CASSERIGTGLSEQFF.

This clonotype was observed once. CDR3 DNA sequence: TGTGCCAGCAGCGTGGACATAGCCTACGAGCAGTACTTC. Translating gives CASSVDIAYEQYF. This chain uses TRBV9 with TRBJ2-7; a possible D gene is TRBD1 (5 bases). The V and J ends lost 2 bases and 2 bases respectively, with 8 bases between them. The CDR3 totals 13 residues. Germline assignment: CDR1 SGDLS and CDR2 YYNGEE.

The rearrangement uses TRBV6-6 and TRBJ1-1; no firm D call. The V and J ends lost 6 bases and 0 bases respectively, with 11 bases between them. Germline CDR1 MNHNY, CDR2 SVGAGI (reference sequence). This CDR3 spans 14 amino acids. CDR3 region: CASRLTELNTEAFF. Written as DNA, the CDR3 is TGTGCCAGCAGGTTGACTGAGTTGAACACTGAAGCTTTCTTT.

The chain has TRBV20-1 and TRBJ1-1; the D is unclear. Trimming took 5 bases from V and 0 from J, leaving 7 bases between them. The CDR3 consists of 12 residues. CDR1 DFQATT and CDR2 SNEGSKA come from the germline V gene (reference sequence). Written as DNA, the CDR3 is TGCAGTGCTCTTAAGCTGAACACTGAAGCTTTCTTT. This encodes CSALKLNTEAFF.

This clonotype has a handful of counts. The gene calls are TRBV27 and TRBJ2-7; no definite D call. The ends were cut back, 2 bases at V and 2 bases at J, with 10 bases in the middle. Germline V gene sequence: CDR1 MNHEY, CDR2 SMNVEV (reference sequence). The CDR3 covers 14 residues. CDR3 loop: CASSLAGLAYEQYF. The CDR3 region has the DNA TGTGCCAGCAGTTTAGCAGGCCTCGCCTACGAGCAGTACTTC.

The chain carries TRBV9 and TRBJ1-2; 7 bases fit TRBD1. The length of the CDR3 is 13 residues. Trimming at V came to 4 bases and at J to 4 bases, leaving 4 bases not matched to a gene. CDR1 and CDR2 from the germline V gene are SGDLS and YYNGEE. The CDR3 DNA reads TGTGCCAGCAGCATCGGGGACAGCTATGGCTACACCTTC. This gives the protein CASSIGDSYGYTF.

The CDR3, as DNA: TGTGCCAGCAGCTGGGGGACAGGGGGCTACGAGCAGTACTTC. It encodes CASSWGTGGYEQYF. The rearrangement joins TRBV28 to TRBJ2-7, with 11 bases matching TRBD1. The germline gives CDR1 MDHEN, CDR2 SYDVKM. This CDR3 has 14 amino acids. The V segment lost 6 bases and the J segment 3 bases; nucleotides outside the gene matches: 4.

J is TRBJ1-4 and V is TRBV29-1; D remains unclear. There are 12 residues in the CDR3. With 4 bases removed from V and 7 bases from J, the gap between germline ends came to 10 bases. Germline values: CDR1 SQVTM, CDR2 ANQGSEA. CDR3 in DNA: TGCAGCGTTGCCTTGCTTGGTGAAAAACTGTTTTTT. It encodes CSVALLGEKLFF.

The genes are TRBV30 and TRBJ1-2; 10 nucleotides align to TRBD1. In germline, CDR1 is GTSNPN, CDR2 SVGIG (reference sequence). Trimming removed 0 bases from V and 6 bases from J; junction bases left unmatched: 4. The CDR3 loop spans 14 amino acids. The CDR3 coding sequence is TGTGCCTGGAGTGTAACAGGGACAGGGGATGGCTACACCTTC. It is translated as CAWSVTGTGDGYTF.